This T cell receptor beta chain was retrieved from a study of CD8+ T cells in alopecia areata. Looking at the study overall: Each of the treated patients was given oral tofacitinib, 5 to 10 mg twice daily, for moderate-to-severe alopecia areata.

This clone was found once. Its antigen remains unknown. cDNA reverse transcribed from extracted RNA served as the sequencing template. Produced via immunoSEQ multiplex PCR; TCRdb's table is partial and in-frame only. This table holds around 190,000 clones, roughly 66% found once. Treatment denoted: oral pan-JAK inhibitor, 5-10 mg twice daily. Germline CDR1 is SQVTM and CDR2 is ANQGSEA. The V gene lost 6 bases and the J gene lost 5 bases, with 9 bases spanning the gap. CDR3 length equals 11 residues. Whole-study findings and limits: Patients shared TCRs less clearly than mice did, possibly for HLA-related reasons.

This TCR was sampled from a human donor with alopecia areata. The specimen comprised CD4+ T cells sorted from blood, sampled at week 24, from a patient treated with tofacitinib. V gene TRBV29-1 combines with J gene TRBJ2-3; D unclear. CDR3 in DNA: TGCAGCGTCGTGGTCGGAGATACGCAGTATTTT. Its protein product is CSVVVGDTQYF.